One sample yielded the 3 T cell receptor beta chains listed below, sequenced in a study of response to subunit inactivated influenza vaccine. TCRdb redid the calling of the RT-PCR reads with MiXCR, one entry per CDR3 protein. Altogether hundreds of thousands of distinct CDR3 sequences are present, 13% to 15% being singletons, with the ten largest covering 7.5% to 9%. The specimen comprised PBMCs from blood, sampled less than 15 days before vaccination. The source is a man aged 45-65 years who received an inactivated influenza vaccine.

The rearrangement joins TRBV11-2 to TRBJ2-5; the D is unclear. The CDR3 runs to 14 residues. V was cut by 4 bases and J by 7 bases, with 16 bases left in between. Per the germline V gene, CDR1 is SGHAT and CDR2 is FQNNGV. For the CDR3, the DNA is TGTGCCAGCAGCTCCACGGCGCGTAAGGGGACCCAGTACTTC. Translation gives CASSSTARKGTQYF.

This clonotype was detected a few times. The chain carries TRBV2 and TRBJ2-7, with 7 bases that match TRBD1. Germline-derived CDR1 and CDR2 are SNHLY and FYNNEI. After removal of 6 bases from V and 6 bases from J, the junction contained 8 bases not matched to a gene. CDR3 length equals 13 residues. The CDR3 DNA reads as TGTGCCAGCAGCCCGGGACAGAGAGGCGAGCAGTACTTC. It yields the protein CASSPGQRGEQYF.

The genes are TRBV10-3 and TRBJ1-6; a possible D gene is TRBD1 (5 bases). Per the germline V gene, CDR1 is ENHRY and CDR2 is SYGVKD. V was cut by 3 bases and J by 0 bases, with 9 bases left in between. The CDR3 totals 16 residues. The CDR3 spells CAISEQESSYNSPLHF. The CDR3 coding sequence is TGTGCCATCAGTGAACAGGAGAGCTCCTATAATTCACCCCTCCACTTT.